This entry is about one T cell receptor beta chain. Exposed enrollees encountered a COVID-19 case at some point within 2 weeks before study entry. These data belong to a study of blood T cell repertoires in COVID-19. At the level of the study: COVID-19 samples from acute and convalescent phases originated in the United States, Italy and Spain.

This table comes from immunoSEQ multiplex PCR, and its TCRdb copy is limited to in-frame clones, with some not included. This table holds some 180,000 clones, approximately 80% found once. Source material: PBMCs or T cells enriched from blood (not recorded which). This sequence was found in a man aged 55 to 69 who had been exposed to COVID-19.

CDR3 residues: CASSVDIRAGGGQFF. DNA of the CDR3: TGTGCCAGCAGCGTAGATATAAGGGCGGGAGGAGGGCAGTTCTTC. The chain carries TRBV9 and TRBJ2-1, with TRBD2 identical over 8 bases. The CDR3 is 15 amino acids. V gave up 0 bases and J gave up 12 bases; unmatched junction bases: 11. The germline V gene encodes CDR1 SGDLS and CDR2 YYNGEE.